This TCR beta chain originates from a study of post-analysis software for immune sequencing data. Study-wide points: The authors found that F measure strongly co-clustered same-batch samples. Compared against controls, patients with multiple sclerosis displayed significantly lower normalized Chao1 diversity. Five TRBV segments appeared more often in patients than in controls, and TRBV5-6, TRBV5-1 and TRBV20-1 were among these.

The TCR beta cDNA libraries contained unique molecular identifiers. Input amounts of 1 to 10 million T cells were used. These gave approximately 500,000 cDNA molecules, so each molecule approximated one T cell. TCRdb redid the calling of the PCR reads with MiXCR, one entry per CDR3 protein. The sample records a few hundred thousand distinct CDR3 sequences, under 55% being singletons. Germline CDR1 and CDR2: MDHEN and SYDVKM. The V gene lost 1 base and the J gene lost 3 bases, with 16 bases spanning the gap. There are 17 residues in the CDR3. This clonotype has a single count. The antigen is undetermined.

The TCR was taken from a girl between 5 and 17 years old with multiple sclerosis. What was sequenced was blood. The V and J genes are TRBV28 and TRBJ2-1; D might be TRBD2 (6 bases). The CDR3 DNA is TGTGCCAGCAGTTTATCCCGGTGGGGGGTTAGCTACAATGAGCAGTTCTTC. Its translation is CASSLSRWGVSYNEQFF.